The 3 T cell receptor beta chains below come from one sample, sequenced in a study of blood T cells in healthy people across ages. Primed by a sample-barcoded 5' primer and a J-beta primer mix, a second PCR proceeded for roughly 6 to 12 cycles. MiXCR, applied by TCRdb to the 5' RACE reads, yields one record per CDR3 protein. The sample gives 1,500,000 or so distinct CDR3 sequences, 59% of which show up once; approximately 7% is in the top ten. The sequenced material came from blood. The receptors come from a man aged 18 to 29 in good health.

The chain couples TRBV2 to TRBJ1-5; no clear D. CDR3 size: 12 residues. The V gene lost 0 bases and the J gene lost 10 bases, with 7 bases spanning the gap. From germline, CDR1 is SNHLY and CDR2 FYNNEI. CDR3 in DNA: TGTGCCAGCAGTGAAGCTCTACCTCCCCAGCATTTT. This sequence encodes CASSEALPPQHF. The variable domain in full, completed from reference TRBV2 and TRBJ1-5, reads EPEVTQTPSHQVTQMGQEVILRCVPISNHLYFYWYRQILGQKVEFLVSFYNNEISEKSEIFDDQFSVERPDGSNFTLKIRSTKLEDSAMYFCASSEALPPQHFGDGTRLSIL.

For the CDR3, the DNA is TGTGCCAGCAGCCTTAGCGCAGCGGGGGGTGCCTACAATGAGCAGTTCTTC. This translates into CASSLSAAGGAYNEQFF. The V gene is TRBV7-2, the J gene TRBJ2-1, with 9 bases identical to TRBD2. Losses at the gene ends were 5 bases for V and 2 bases for J; bases not matched to a gene: 10. Germline V lookup: CDR1 SGHTA, CDR2 FQGNSA. This CDR3 is built from 17 residues.

This chain links TRBV3-1 with TRBJ2-4, with D tentatively TRBD2 (5 bases). This CDR3 spans 15 amino acids. V lost 1 base, J lost 5 bases, and 12 bases lay in between. CDR1 and CDR2 (germline): LGHDT, YNNKEL (reference sequence). The CDR3 region has the DNA TGTGCCAGCAGCCAAGTCCAGCGGAGAGAAAACATTCAGTACTTC. This translates into CASSQVQRRENIQYF.